This T cell receptor beta chain was observed in a study of T cells in localized non-small cell lung cancer (dated by TCRdb to between 2020 and 2021). As for the study more broadly: Comparing tumors with uninvolved tumor-adjacent lungs, the study looked at the T cell repertoires of 200 to 250 patients with early-stage NSCLC. The cohort consisted of approximately 220 treatment-naive NSCLC patients whose localized lung tumors had been resected. NSCLC patients had a mean age of roughly 64 years, and around 130 were male and some 98 female.

At diagnosis, tumor, uninvolved tumor-adjacent lung and peripheral blood were collected and then preserved as a mix of FFPE and fresh-frozen material. Taken from the germline V gene (reference sequence), the CDR1 and CDR2 loops are LNHNV and YYDKDF. The CDR3 runs 14 residues from the cysteine to the phenylalanine. Of all the DNA, just the CDR3 is kept, 42 bases in frame from base 1. Trimming takes 0 bases from V and 2 bases from J, and the germline ends sit 5 bases apart. TCR beta CDR3 regions were sequenced from DNA using the immunoSEQ Assay. Processing in the source paper ran as follows. T cell density was computed as TCR beta template counts normalized to usable DNA estimated by amplifying housekeeping genes. Richness was estimated with the preseqR package, extrapolating to 400,000 templates for PBMC samples and 120,000 templates for tissue samples. Clonality was calculated as one minus Pielou's evenness. Differential abundance testing on productive amino-acid clonotypes, with a minimum total count of 5 and an alpha of 0.1, was used to identify tissue-enriched TCRs. The Jaccard Index and the Morisita Overlap Index were used to measure how much the repertoires overlapped between compartments. GLIPH grouped TCR beta CDR3s together with public tetramer-defined viral CDR3s, and a viral motif had to include at least three viral sequences and show V-gene enrichment. In its TCRdb copy, this immuneACCESS table keeps in-frame sequences only and misses some clones. Where compared with another copy, unresolved V genes explain less than half of these, and the others have no known cause. V, J and clone size were drawn from that table, and D and trimming were deduced from the DNA. The sample includes fewer than 3,000 clones, with 20% to 30% observed a single time. 6.5% to 9.5% of the sample is taken by the ten largest.

Results the study describes overall, beyond this receptor: Of the top 100 tumor clones, a median of roughly 53 were detected in paired uninvolved adjacent lung; roughly 26 were also among that lung's top 100. Because the study design was exploratory, TCR variables were selected using unadjusted p-values without false-discovery rate correction. Uninvolved tumor-adjacent lung showed the highest T cell clonality, higher than tumor, which suggests more focused antigenic responses in the uninvolved tumor-adjacent lung. Multi-region tumor sequencing was not performed, so intratumor heterogeneity could not be excluded. Longer overall survival was associated with higher blood T cell density, whereas shorter survival was associated with higher adjacent-lung clonality.

On this clone itself: The target of this receptor is not known. Base qualities are not at hand, and no much larger clone is one base apart.

Sequencing was performed on lung tumor tissue, taken before any cancer treatment. The TCR comes from a woman between 35 and 70 years old with stage I squamous cell lung carcinoma. The chain couples TRBV15 to TRBJ1-5, with no confident D gene call. CDR3 reads: CATSRDKGNQPQHF. The sequenced DNA: TGTGCCACCAGCAGAGATAAAGGCAATCAGCCCCAGCATTTT.